The 8 T cell receptor beta chains presented below share a single source sample, sequenced in a study of T cell responses to AZD1222 COVID-19 vaccine. The protocol was immunoSEQ multiplex PCR, while the TCRdb copy is restricted to in-frame clones and leaves out a portion. Among 130,000 to 150,000 clones listed, 90% to 95% were seen once. Sequenced here: peripheral blood, sampled on day 0 of MenACWY control vaccination. The receptors were sampled from an adult in good health.

This clone was observed a handful of times. The J gene is TRBJ1-3, the V gene TRBV3-1 (or the pseudogene TRBV3-2); D unclear. This CDR3 spans 15 amino acids. Trimming took off 2 bases at V and 0 bases at J, with 8 bases between the two ends. In germline, CDR1 is LGHDT, CDR2 YNNKEL (reference sequence). The CDR3 loop reads CASSQNMDSGNTIYF. The CDR3, as DNA: TGTGCCAGCAGCCAAAACATGGACTCTGGAAACACCATATATTTT.

The chain couples TRBV5-1 to TRBJ1-5, with TRBD1 matching 10 bases. The CDR3 has 16 amino acids. The germline gives CDR1 SGHRS, CDR2 YFSETQ. Germline trimming cut 4 bases from V and 3 bases from J; bases unmatched to any gene: 7. CDR3 amino acids: CASSPGTGAFNQPQHF. The DNA of the CDR3 is TGCGCCAGCAGCCCTGGGACAGGGGCCTTCAATCAGCCCCAGCATTTT.

This CDR3 is CASSHSDQPQHF. As DNA, the CDR3 is TGTGCCAGCAGCCATAGTGACCAGCCCCAGCATTTT. The chain has TRBV3-1 (or the pseudogene TRBV3-2) and TRBJ1-5; D is uncertain. Germline loops: CDR1 LGHDT, CDR2 YNNKEL (reference sequence). CDR3 length equals 12 residues. V lost 3 bases, J lost 7 bases, and 7 bases lay in between.

The rearrangement joins TRBV2 to TRBJ2-3; no definite D call. Trimming left V 0 bases short and J 2 bases short, with 6 bases between. The CDR3 is made up of 14 amino acids. From germline, CDR1 is SNHLY and CDR2 FYNNEI. CDR3 in amino acids: CASSEAGNTDTQYF. CDR3 bases: TGTGCCAGCAGTGAAGCAGGAAACACAGATACGCAGTATTTT.

The chain uses TRBV14 and TRBJ2-7; D gene uncertain. Trimming took 0 bases from V and 0 from J, leaving 6 bases between them. This CDR3 has 14 residues. CDR1 SGHDN and CDR2 FVKESK come from the germline V gene. CDR3 sequence (DNA): TGTGCCAGCAGCCAAGAATGGAACTCCTACGAGCAGTACTTC. It translates to CASSQEWNSYEQYF. The complete variable domain, with remaining parts taken from reference TRBV14 and TRBJ2-7, reads EAGVTQFPSHSVIEKGQTVTLRCDPISGHDNLYWYRRVMGKEIKFLLHFVKESKQDESGMPNNRFLAERTGGTYSTLKVQPAELEDSGVYFCASSQEWNSYEQYFGPGTRLTVT.

This chain uses TRBV27 with TRBJ1-4; tentative D call: TRBD1 (6 bases). Trimming cost V 3 bases and J 3 bases, with 14 bases left between them. Germline values: CDR1 MNHEY, CDR2 SMNVEV (reference sequence). The CDR3 has 16 residues. The CDR3 nucleotides are TGTGCCAGCAGTTTTCGGTCGGGACACTCTAATGAAAAACTGTTTTTT. This gives the protein CASSFRSGHSNEKLFF.

The chain joins TRBV30 to TRBJ1-6; TRBD1 matches at 8 bases. The CDR3 sequence is 16 residues long. Germline values: CDR1 GTSNPN, CDR2 SVGIG (reference sequence). J gave up 0 bases and V 3 bases, and 4 bases lay outside the gene matches. The DNA for the CDR3 is TGTGCCTGGAGCGGACAGGGAAGCTCCTATAATTCACCCCTCCACTTT. Encoded protein: CAWSGQGSSYNSPLHF.

In DNA form, the CDR3 reads TGCGCCAGCAGCTTTACAGGGCGAGAGACCCAGTACTTC. This sequence encodes CASSFTGRETQYF. The V and J genes are TRBV5-1 and TRBJ2-5; tentative D call: TRBD1 (6 bases). V was cut by 2 bases and J by 4 bases, with 9 bases left in between. The CDR3 totals 13 residues. Germline V gene lookup returns CDR1 SGHRS and CDR2 YFSETQ.